These 10 T cell receptor beta chains were all obtained from the same sample, sequenced in a study of T cells in Graves' hyperthyroidism and ophthalmopathy. The TCR beta CDR3 regions underwent amplification using RNA transcripts as the source. When the TCR CDR3 underwent first-round RT-PCR, the HTBI primer set was used. Each CDR3 protein is one row after TCRdb ran MiXCR on the multiplex PCR reads. In the table there are about 510,000 distinct CDR3 sequences, around 15% of which are singletons. The specimen was blood. The receptors originated from a middle-aged woman with Graves' hyperthyroidism.

This clonotype was counted a few times. The rearrangement links TRBV20-1 to TRBJ2-5; a possible D gene is TRBD2 (5 bases). The CDR3 runs 14 residues. The V end lost 2 bases, the J end lost 3 bases, and 13 bases lay between the germline ends. From germline, CDR1 is DFQATT and CDR2 SNEGSKA (reference sequence). The CDR3: CSARREYSKETQYF. For the CDR3, the DNA is TGCAGTGCTAGAAGGGAGTATTCAAAAGAGACCCAGTACTTC.

In its sample, this clonotype was seen a few times. V usage is TRBV5-1 and J usage is TRBJ2-3; TRBD1 matches 9 bases. Germline lookup yields CDR1 SGHRS and CDR2 YFSETQ. The CDR3 length is 15 residues. Trimming cost V 4 bases and J 3 bases; bases outside gene matches: 6. The CDR3 here is CASSQKDRGTDTQYF. The DNA for the CDR3 is TGCGCCAGCAGCCAAAAGGACAGGGGAACAGATACGCAGTATTTT.

This clonotype was found many times. The chain links TRBV20-1 to TRBJ1-1, with 7 positions matching TRBD1. This CDR3 spans 13 amino acids. Germline V gene sequence: CDR1 DFQATT, CDR2 SNEGSKA (reference sequence). J gave up 1 base and V 4 bases, and 3 bases lay outside the gene matches. The CDR3 is CSAKGQQNTEAFF. CDR3 DNA: TGCAGTGCTAAGGGACAGCAGAACACTGAAGCTTTCTTT.

This clonotype was counted many times. J is TRBJ1-2 and V is TRBV27; tentative D call: TRBD1 (5 bases). Germline V gene sequence: CDR1 MNHEY, CDR2 SMNVEV (reference sequence). CDR3 length: 14 amino acids. V shed 4 bases and J shed 2 bases, with 11 bases lying between them. In nucleotides, the CDR3 is TGTGCCAGCAGTTATACGCCAGGGAACTATGGCTACACCTTC. Translating it yields CASSYTPGNYGYTF.

This sequence joins TRBV12-3 or TRBV12-4 and TRBJ2-7, with TRBD1 identical over 8 bases. CDR3 length: 14 amino acids. Trimming at V came to 6 bases and at J to 1 base, leaving 5 bases not matched to a gene. The DNA of the CDR3 is TGTGCCAGCAGCAAAAGGGACAGGTCCTACGAGCAGTACTTC. Translation gives CASSKRDRSYEQYF.

The gene calls are TRBV12-3 or TRBV12-4 and TRBJ1-5; possible D gene TRBD1, 6 bases. The V and J ends lost 6 bases and 2 bases respectively, with 14 bases between them. The CDR3 consists of 15 residues. CDR3 region: CASRGGELGNQPQHF. In nucleotides, the CDR3 is TGTGCCAGCAGAGGGGGGGAATTAGGCAATCAGCCCCAGCATTTT.

A remark on this clonotype: This CDR3 fails to terminate in the conserved phenylalanine or tryptophan, so it likely reflects a read error. The rearrangement links TRBV5-1 to TRBJ1-2; D call uncertain. The CDR3 sequence is 14 residues long. V was pared by 6 bases and J by 8 bases, with 20 bases between. Germline V lookup: CDR1 SGHRS, CDR2 YFSETQ. CDR3 protein: CASTPEPHSGGYTL. In DNA, the CDR3 is TGCGCCAGCACCCCCGAGCCTCACTCCGGGGGCTACACCCTC.

This chain uses TRBV12-3 or TRBV12-4 with TRBJ1-5, with D possibly TRBD1 on 5 matching bases. V lost 3 bases and J lost 7, with 13 bases in between. The CDR3 runs 14 residues. The CDR3 nucleotides read TGTGCCAGCAGTTTGGCGGGGCCTCTGCAGCCCCAGCATTTT. Translating gives CASSLAGPLQPQHF.

This clonotype was seen ten or more times. A read error may account for a junction end that differs from germline. The rearrangement joins TRBV4-1 to TRBJ1-1, with unresolved D. CDR3 length: 13 residues. Germline V gene sequence: CDR1 MGHRA, CDR2 YSYEKL. The CDR3 DNA is TGTGCCAGCAGCCAGGATGCCAACACTGAAGCTTTCTTT. Its protein is CASSQDANTEAFF.

This clonotype was recorded many times. The chain has TRBV12-3 or TRBV12-4 and TRBJ1-2; D is perhaps TRBD1 (5 bases). Trimming left V 0 bases short and J 7 bases short, with 15 bases between. This CDR3 comprises 15 residues. CDR3 in amino acids: CASSLALGTGGGYTF. In DNA form, the CDR3 reads TGTGCCAGCAGTTTAGCGCTGGGCACCGGGGGTGGCTACACCTTC.